This T cell receptor (beta chain) was profiled in a study of blood T cell repertoires in COVID-19. Whole-study context: T cells, B-cell-depleted T cells, or PBMCs supplied cDNA or gDNA.

This clone was observed a single time. Assay used: immunoSEQ multiplex PCR; TCRdb lists only in-frame clones, some missing. The table has roughly 250,000 clones, over 70% seen once; the top ten hold 8% to 9.5%. The CDR3 contains 15 residues. Germline lookup yields CDR1 WNHNN and CDR2 SYGVQD (reference sequence). The V and J ends lost 5 bases and 2 bases respectively, with 13 bases between them. Sequences were obtained from peripheral blood. The source is a human donor in a cohort sampled during active COVID-19. V usage is TRBV10-1 and J usage is TRBJ1-3; possible D gene TRBD1, 6 bases. The CDR3 nucleotides are TGCGCCAGCAGTTCCGCCCAGGGGCCTGGAAACACCATATATTTT. Its protein is CASSSAQGPGNTIYF.